This T cell receptor beta chain emerged from a study of early T cells in non-severe SARS-CoV-2 infection. Looking at the study overall: Investigators sequenced bulk RNA drawn from unsorted whole blood, and chains remained unpaired.

TCRdb fed the 5' RACE reads into MiXCR, producing one record per CDR3 protein. The sample contains 75,000 or so distinct CDR3 sequences, 14% to 15% of which appear only once. This CDR3 comprises 12 residues. The V end was cut by 8 bases, the J end by 7 bases, with 14 bases between. From germline, CDR1 is SEHNR and CDR2 FQNEAQ (reference sequence). The sample holds a few counts of this clonotype. The source of this sequence is an adult who was a healthcare worker with PCR-confirmed SARS-CoV-2 infection or an uninfected control (not recorded which). V is TRBV7-9 and J is TRBJ1-1; no clear D gene. Sequenced sample: whole blood. The CDR3 region has the DNA TGTGCCAGCGGGCTCGGTCCAGTTGAAGCTTTCTTT. This encodes CASGLGPVEAFF.